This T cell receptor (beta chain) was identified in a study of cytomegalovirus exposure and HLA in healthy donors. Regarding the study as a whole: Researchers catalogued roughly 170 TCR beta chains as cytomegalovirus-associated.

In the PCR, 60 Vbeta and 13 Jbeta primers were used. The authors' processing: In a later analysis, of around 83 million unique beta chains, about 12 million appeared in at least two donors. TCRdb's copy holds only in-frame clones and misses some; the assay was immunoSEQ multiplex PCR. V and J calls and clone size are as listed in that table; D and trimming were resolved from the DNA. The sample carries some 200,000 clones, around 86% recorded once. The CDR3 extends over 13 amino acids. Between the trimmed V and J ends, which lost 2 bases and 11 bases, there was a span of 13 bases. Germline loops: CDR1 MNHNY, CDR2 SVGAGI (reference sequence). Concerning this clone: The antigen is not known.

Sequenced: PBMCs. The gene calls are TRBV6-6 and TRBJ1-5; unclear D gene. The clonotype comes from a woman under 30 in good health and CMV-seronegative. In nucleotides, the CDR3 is TGTGCCAGCAGTTACACCCTGAGTTGGTCCCAGCATTTT. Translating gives CASSYTLSWSQHF.